These T cell receptor beta chains were read from a single sample in a study of spatial heterogeneity in lung cancer. One entry per CDR3 protein, called by TCRdb with MiXCR from the 5' RACE reads. The sample shows about 41,000 distinct CDR3 sequences, 10% to 15% of them seen only once. The sequencing here drew on PBMCs, taken at surgery. Receptor source: a female donor with early-stage non-small cell lung cancer. The CDR3 runs from the conserved cysteine through the conserved F or W. Only some rows state a clone size, as once, few, many or a class for expanded clones.

cdr3_aa cdr3_length j_call clone_size v_call
CASSYGWTGINTEAFF 16 TRBJ1-1 many TRBV6-5
CASTQAGTSYEQYF 14 TRBJ2-7 . TRBV7-2
CASSDGTGINEQFF 14 TRBJ2-1 few TRBV6-4
CASSLVSGGTEAFF 14 TRBJ1-1 many TRBV28
CASSLGSSGGYNEQFF 16 TRBJ2-1 . TRBV5-1
CASKSPSQYRPQHF 14 TRBJ1-5 few TRBV2
CASSYRGGVGEAFF 14 TRBJ1-1 few TRBV28
CASSPGLGEQFF 12 TRBJ2-1 many TRBV7-9
CASNSLGGQDTQYF 14 TRBJ2-3 many TRBV28
CASSGRVEGDGQFF 14 TRBJ2-1 many TRBV2
CAIRTQGSEKLFF 13 TRBJ1-4 . TRBV10-3
CASSLYEGYNQPQHF 15 TRBJ1-5 once TRBV5-5
CASSLGRTEAFF 12 TRBJ1-1 . TRBV7-9
CASSSVPVIQPQHF 14 TRBJ1-5 few TRBV6-6
CASTVIPTDSKSPLHF 16 TRBJ1-6 . TRBV12-3/TRBV12-4
CASSTSGTWGETQYF 15 TRBJ2-5 few TRBV27
CASSQGREYSPLHF 14 TRBJ1-6 few TRBV3-1
CASSLVGDRGIYEQFF 16 TRBJ2-1 . TRBV7-6
CASSYGGEETQYF 13 TRBJ2-5 . TRBV6-6
CASSSYGNSPLHF 13 TRBJ1-6 . TRBV6-2/TRBV6-3
CASSSGSSGGAETQYF 16 TRBJ2-5 many TRBV5-1
CASSYHGVKDTQYF 14 TRBJ2-3 . TRBV6-2/TRBV6-3